This T cell receptor beta chain was sequenced for a study of cytomegalovirus exposure and HLA in healthy donors. Regarding the study as a whole: In a later analysis, 15,000 to 20,000 TCR beta sequences were associated with HLA alleles at 0.05 false discovery rate. An observed cluster of highly shared sequence variants was recorded as a likely sequencing artifact.

PCR used 60 Vbeta primers and 13 Jbeta primers. The table came from immunoSEQ multiplex PCR; TCRdb's copy has only in-frame clones and leaves some out. The sample holds some 100,000 clones; about 80% are singletons and the top ten take about 5%. About this clone: Its target is not known.

The CDR3 is 15 amino acids. The germline V and J ends were trimmed by 6 bases and 0 bases, with 12 bases remaining between them. In germline, CDR1 is SGDLS, CDR2 YYNGEE. The gene calls are TRBV9 and TRBJ2-2, with D uncertain. The sequenced sample was PBMCs. This TCR was recovered from a man aged 50-60 years in good health and CMV-seropositive. The CDR3 here is CASNTRGTNTGELFF. In nucleotides, the CDR3 is TGTGCCAGCAACACCCGCGGTACGAACACCGGGGAGCTGTTTTTT. Complete variable domain (other parts from reference TRBV9 and TRBJ2-2): DSGVTQTPKHLITATGQRVTLRCSPRSGDLSVYWYQQSLDQGLQFLIQYYNGEERAKGNILERFSAQQFPDLHSELNLSSLELGDSALYFCASNTRGTNTGELFFGEGSRLTVL.